The rows below give T cell receptor beta chains drawn from one sample of a study of CD8 T cells in Susac syndrome. One entry per CDR3 protein results from TCRdb running MiXCR on the immunoSEQ multiplex PCR reads. The top ten clones hold 0.08% to 0.11% of a sample with about 200,000 distinct CDR3 sequences, around 95% of them seen once. Sequenced input: CD4+ T cells from PBMCs. Source of these receptors: a human donor in good health. CDR3s include the opening cysteine and the closing phenylalanine or tryptophan. The order of the fields is D gene, J gene, clone size, V gene, CDR3 protein, CDR3 DNA. A D gene is named only where the DNA matches it firmly. Clone size is stated in some rows and not others, as once, few, many or a class when expanded.

NA TRBJ2-1 once TRBV20-1 CSARGSARNEQFF TGCAGTGCTAGAGGTTCGGCACGGAATGAGCAGTTCTTC
NA TRBJ2-3 NA TRBV6-4 CASSGDRADTQYF TGTGCCAGCAGTGGGGACCGCGCCGATACGCAGTATTTT
TRBD1 TRBJ2-6 NA TRBV3-1 CASTPGQSSGANVLTF TGTGCCAGCACCCCGGGACAGAGCTCTGGGGCCAACGTCCTGACTTTC
NA TRBJ1-6 NA TRBV9 CASSLGQSRDSPLHF TGTGCCAGCAGCCTAGGACAGAGCCGGGATTCACCCCTCCACTTT
NA TRBJ2-2 NA TRBV5-1 CASSLDRWGELFF TGCGCCAGCAGCTTGGACCGTTGGGGGGAGCTGTTTTTT
TRBD1 TRBJ2-1 NA TRBV25-1 CASSHPGQGDNEQFF TGTGCCAGCAGTCATCCGGGACAGGGAGACAATGAGCAGTTCTTC
TRBD2 TRBJ2-1 NA TRBV2 CASSFTSALSSYNEQFF TGTGCCAGCAGTTTCACTAGCGCACTGAGCTCCTACAATGAGCAGTTCTTC
NA TRBJ2-5 NA TRBV2 CASSRFPASQETQYF TGTGCCAGCAGCCGCTTTCCGGCCTCCCAAGAGACCCAGTACTTC
TRBD1 TRBJ1-2 NA TRBV29-1 CSVDRAGGNYGYTF TGCAGCGTTGACAGGGCAGGGGGCAACTATGGCTACACCTTC
TRBD1 TRBJ1-5 NA TRBV29-1 CSIGQGGNQPQHF TGCAGCATTGGACAGGGTGGTAATCAGCCCCAGCATTTT
TRBD1 TRBJ2-1 NA TRBV20-1 CSAREGQGWFF TGCAGTGCTAGAGAGGGACAGGGTTGGTTCTTC
NA TRBJ2-7 NA TRBV6-5 CASRGSHEQYF TGTGCCAGCAGGGGGTCCCACGAGCAGTACTTC
NA TRBJ1-1 NA TRBV5-1 CASSLGLLDTEAFF TGCGCCAGCAGCTTGGGGCTGTTGGACACTGAAGCTTTCTTT
NA TRBJ1-1 NA TRBV28 CASSFGRITEAFF TGTGCCAGCAGTTTCGGACGGATAACTGAAGCTTTCTTT
NA TRBJ1-5 NA TRBV4-1 CASSQGGGDYSNQPQHF TGCGCCAGCAGCCAAGGGGGGGGCGACTATAGCAATCAGCCCCAGCATTTT
NA TRBJ1-1 NA TRBV3-1 CASSQREERAEAFF TGTGCCAGCAGCCAACGGGAGGAAAGGGCTGAAGCTTTCTTT
NA TRBJ1-3 once TRBV29-1 CSVDDSRSGNTIYF TGCAGCGTTGACGACAGCCGCTCTGGAAACACCATATATTTT
TRBD2 TRBJ2-1 NA TRBV6-5 CASSRLAEYNEQFF TGTGCCAGCAGCCGACTAGCGGAATACAATGAGCAGTTCTTC
TRBD1 TRBJ1-3 NA TRBV29-1 CSVSRTGDARYSGNTIYF TGCAGCGTGTCCAGGACAGGGGATGCAAGATACTCTGGAAACACCATATATTTT
NA TRBJ2-7 NA TRBV2 CASREDSGRYEQYF TGTGCCAGCAGAGAGGACTCAGGTCGCTACGAGCAGTACTTC
TRBD2 TRBJ2-1 NA TRBV12-3/TRBV12-4 CASSPGLDYNEQFF TGTGCCAGCAGTCCGGGACTAGACTACAATGAGCAGTTCTTC